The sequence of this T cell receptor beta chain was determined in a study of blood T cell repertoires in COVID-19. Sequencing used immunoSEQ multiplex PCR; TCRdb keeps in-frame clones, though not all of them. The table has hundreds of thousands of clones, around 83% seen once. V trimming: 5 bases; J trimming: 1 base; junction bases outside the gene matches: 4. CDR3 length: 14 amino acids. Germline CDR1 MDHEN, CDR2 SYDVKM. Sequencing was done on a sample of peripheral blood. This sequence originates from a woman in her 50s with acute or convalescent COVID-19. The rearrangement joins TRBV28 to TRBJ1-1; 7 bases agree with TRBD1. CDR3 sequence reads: CASSRQGGNTEAFF. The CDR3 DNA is TGTGCCAGCAGTCGACAGGGAGGGAACACTGAAGCTTTCTTT.